The 21 T cell receptor beta chains in this list originate from one sample, sequenced in a study of T cell repertoires in cytomegalovirus infection. TCRdb reprocessed the reads via MiXCR and lists one record per CDR3 protein. The sample holds roughly 280,000 distinct CDR3 sequences; approximately 15% are singletons and the top ten take about 8.7%. Sequencing was done on a sample of PBMCs. These receptors all stem from a human donor in good health (CMV status not recorded). Some clones in this sample may be carry-over from other donors' samples.

The V gene is TRBV6-2 or TRBV6-3, the J gene TRBJ2-5, with D hard to call. V lost 6 bases and J lost 5, with 13 bases in between. Germline V gene sequence: CDR1 MNHEY, CDR2 SVGEGT. This CDR3 is 13 amino acids long. CDR3 bases: TGTGCCAGCAGCCTAGGGCGTACGGAGACCCAGTACTTC. Encoded protein: CASSLGRTETQYF.

This clonotype was detected a few times. The rearrangement joins TRBV20-1 to TRBJ2-2; TRBD1 might be the D (6 bases). The germline V gene has CDR1 DFQATT and CDR2 SNEGSKA (reference sequence). The CDR3 length is 14 residues. Between the trimmed V and J ends, which lost 2 bases and 6 bases, there was a span of 13 bases. CDR3 sequence reads: CSARYRDNAGELFF. The DNA for the CDR3 is TGCAGTGCTAGATACCGGGACAACGCCGGGGAGCTGTTTTTT.

The chain combines TRBV12-5 with TRBJ1-2; 8 nucleotides agree with TRBD1. This CDR3 is built from 19 residues. J was trimmed by 3 bases and V by 1 base; bases with no gene match: 16. Germline values: CDR1 LGHNT, CDR2 FRNRAP. The CDR3: CASGLGPFQGARGDYGYTF. The DNA of the CDR3 is TGTGCTAGTGGTTTGGGGCCCTTTCAGGGGGCGCGAGGAGACTATGGCTACACCTTC.

V gene TRBV20-1 combines with J gene TRBJ2-1, with TRBD2 matching over 9 bases. Trimming cost V 4 bases and J 6 bases; bases outside gene matches: 10. The CDR3 consists of 15 residues. The germline gives CDR1 DFQATT, CDR2 SNEGSKA (reference sequence). CDR3 loop: CSAILAGGLINEQFF. The CDR3 DNA sequence: TGCAGTGCTATCCTGGCGGGAGGGCTTATCAATGAGCAGTTCTTC.

The sample holds many counts of this clonotype. This rearrangement joins TRBV7-2 to TRBJ1-3, with D perhaps TRBD1 (5 bases). Trimming took off 2 bases at V and 0 bases at J, with 8 bases between the two ends. The CDR3 extends over 15 amino acids. Germline V gene sequence: CDR1 SGHTA, CDR2 FQGNSA. The CDR3 DNA is TGTGCCAGCAGCTTAAGGGGAAACTCTGGAAACACCATATATTTT. It is translated as CASSLRGNSGNTIYF. The full variable domain, with the rest looked up from reference TRBV7-2 and TRBJ1-3, is GAGVSQSPSNKVTEKGKDVELRCDPISGHTALYWYRQSLGQGLEFLIYFQGNSAPDKSGLPSDRFSAERTGGSVSTLTIQRTQQEDSAVYLCASSLRGNSGNTIYFGEGSWLTVV.

In its sample, this clonotype was seen a few times. V usage is TRBV18 and J usage is TRBJ2-4; 7 nucleotides align to TRBD1. Germline V gene data show CDR1 as KGHSH and CDR2 as LQKENI. The CDR3 covers 20 residues. V shed 3 bases and J 0 bases; nucleotides not matched to a gene: 17. CDR3 region: CASSPLIGTANPSAKNIQYF. The DNA of the CDR3 is TGTGCCAGCTCACCGTTGATAGGGACAGCCAATCCTTCAGCCAAAAACATTCAGTACTTC.

A few counts support this clonotype. This chain joins TRBV7-2 and TRBJ2-7, with 11 positions matching TRBD2. Trimming at V came to 4 bases and at J to 3 bases, leaving 8 bases not matched to a gene. CDR1 is SGHTA and CDR2 is FQGNSA in the germline V gene. This CDR3 spans 16 amino acids. The CDR3 DNA follows: TGTGCCAGCAGCTCGTTGGGACTAGCGGCTAGCTACGAGCAGTACTTC. It is translated as CASSSLGLAASYEQYF.

In its sample, this clonotype was seen many times. This chain joins TRBV4-1 and TRBJ2-2, with 9 bases fitting TRBD2. V trimming: 0 bases; J trimming: 7 bases; junction bases outside the gene matches: 9. In germline, CDR1 is MGHRA, CDR2 YSYEKL. This CDR3 has 17 amino acids. The CDR3 reads CASSQDPGGGALGELFF. CDR3 in DNA: TGCGCCAGCAGCCAAGACCCTGGCGGGGGGGCCCTCGGGGAGCTGTTTTTT.

This clonotype was counted only a few times. This chain links TRBV18 with TRBJ1-1; TRBD1 might be the D (6 bases). Trimming removed 2 bases at V and 0 bases at J, with 10 bases between. Germline lookup yields CDR1 KGHSH and CDR2 LQKENI. The CDR3 sequence is 15 residues long. The CDR3 bases are TGTGCCAGCTCACCAGGGTCAGGGGTGAACACTGAAGCTTTCTTT. Translation: CASSPGSGVNTEAFF.

In this sample, this clonotype turned up many times. V is TRBV20-1 and J is TRBJ2-7; 7 bases map to TRBD1. Germline V gene lookup returns CDR1 DFQATT and CDR2 SNEGSKA (reference sequence). The CDR3 spans 14 residues. V trimming: 4 bases; J trimming: 6 bases; junction bases outside the gene matches: 12. The CDR3 spells CSATAPRQGVEQYF. The CDR3, as DNA: TGCAGTGCTACCGCGCCCAGACAGGGAGTCGAGCAGTACTTC.

This clonotype was seen more than once but under ten times. This sequence joins TRBV29-1 and TRBJ1-5; TRBD1 is a possible D gene (5 bases). The germline V and J ends were trimmed by 7 bases and 0 bases, with 13 bases remaining between them. In germline, CDR1 is SQVTM, CDR2 ANQGSEA. The CDR3 is 14 residues long. The chain's CDR3 is CSALGGISNQPQHF. CDR3 sequence (DNA): TGCAGCGCCCTTGGGGGGATTAGCAATCAGCCCCAGCATTTT.

This clonotype was picked up a small number of times. As DNA, the CDR3 is TGTGCCAGCAGGTCAGGGACCGCTGGGGCCAACGTCCTGACTTTC. It codes for CASRSGTAGANVLTF. The chain uses TRBV7-9 and TRBJ2-6; perhaps D is TRBD1 or TRBD2 (5 bases each). Germline V gene data show CDR1 as SEHNR and CDR2 as FQNEAQ (reference sequence). The V end lost 6 bases, the J end lost 2 bases, and 11 bases lay between the germline ends. CDR3 size: 15 residues.

This clonotype has ten or more counts. The rearrangement uses TRBV6-2 or TRBV6-3 and TRBJ2-7, with 7 positions matching TRBD1. This CDR3 spans 15 amino acids. Trimming cost V 5 bases and J 2 bases; bases outside gene matches: 9. In germline, CDR1 is MNHEY, CDR2 SVGEGT. CDR3 loop: CASSPSGTVAYEQYF. In DNA, the CDR3 is TGTGCCAGCAGTCCTTCCGGGACAGTCGCCTACGAGCAGTACTTC.

The J gene is TRBJ1-1, the V gene TRBV11-2; 10 bases are a match to TRBD1. J gave up 4 bases and V 4 bases, and 3 bases lay outside the gene matches. Germline CDR1 and CDR2: SGHAT and FQNNGV. The CDR3 has 14 amino acids. DNA for the CDR3: TGTGCCAGCAGCTGGGACAGGGGACTCACTGAAGCTTTCTTT. Translation gives CASSWDRGLTEAFF.

This clonotype was detected ten times or more. This rearrangement joins TRBV6-5 to TRBJ2-1; D is unresolved. CDR3 length: 17 amino acids. V was shortened by 3 bases and J by 0 bases, with 15 bases between the two germline ends. The V gene's germline CDR1 is MNHEY and CDR2 SVGAGI. The CDR3 bases are TGTGCCAGCAGTTATTCCCAACAGCAGAGCTCCTACAATGAGCAGTTCTTC. Translating it yields CASSYSQQQSSYNEQFF.

The chain links TRBV7-2 to TRBJ2-2, with TRBD1 matching 9 bases. V lost 6 bases, J lost 5 bases, and 7 bases stayed unmatched. Germline assignment: CDR1 SGHTA and CDR2 FQGNSA. The CDR3 sequence is 15 residues long. This CDR3 reads CASSRPGQGTGELFF. The CDR3 DNA follows: TGTGCCAGCAGTCGCCCGGGACAGGGTACCGGGGAGCTGTTTTTT.

This clonotype was seen ten or more times. The CDR3 loop is CASSSRTGSYTF. CDR3 coding DNA: TGTGCCAGCAGTTCACGGACAGGGAGCTACACCTTC. The chain employs TRBV7-2 and TRBJ1-2; the match to TRBD1 covers 8 bases. This CDR3 comprises 12 residues. Germline V gives CDR1 SGHTA, CDR2 FQGNSA. Trimming cost V 6 bases and J 9 bases; bases outside gene matches: 6.

This clonotype was detected a few times. The chain combines TRBV24-1 with TRBJ2-1, with 15 positions matching TRBD2. V lost 2 bases, J lost 11 bases, and 15 bases stayed unmatched. Germline V gene data show CDR1 as KGHDR and CDR2 as SFDVKD. The CDR3 spans 19 residues. The CDR3 here is CATSDSGLAGGLDFTQQFF. CDR3 nucleotides: TGTGCCACCAGTGATTCCGGACTAGCGGGAGGGTTAGACTTCACCCAGCAGTTCTTC.

The chain joins TRBV5-4 to TRBJ2-4; TRBD1 matches at 10 bases. The CDR3 is 15 amino acids. The trim removed 4 bases at V and 5 bases at J, leaving 6 bases unmatched. Germline values: CDR1 SGHNT, CDR2 YYREEE (reference sequence). The CDR3 sequence: CASSLSGTGENIQYF. Here the CDR3 DNA reads TGTGCCAGCAGCCTCTCCGGGACAGGGGAAAACATTCAGTACTTC. The variable domain in full, completed from reference TRBV5-4 and TRBJ2-4, reads ETGVTQSPTHLIKTRGQQVTLRCSSQSGHNTVSWYQQALGQGPQFIFQYYREEENGRGNFPPRFSGLQFPNYSSELNVNALELDDSALYLCASSLSGTGENIQYFGAGTRLSVL.

The gene calls are TRBV6-8 and TRBJ1-1; the D gene is possibly TRBD1 (6 bases). The CDR3 totals 14 residues. Germline V CDR1 and CDR2: MNHGY, SAAAGT. V was clipped by 2 bases and J by 6 bases, with 13 bases between them. As DNA, the CDR3 is TGTGCCAGCAGTTACATCAGGGGAGGGGCTGAAGCTTTCTTT. Translating gives CASSYIRGGAEAFF.

The sample holds one count of this clonotype. Since a much larger clone is just one base distant, this may be a read error. The chain carries TRBV29-1 and TRBJ1-4, with 8 bases identical to TRBD1. This CDR3 is 13 amino acids long. Germline CDR1 and CDR2: SQVTM and ANQGSEA. The DNA for the CDR3 is TGCAGCGTTGGGACAGGGAAAACGGAAAAACCGTTTTTT. Its protein product is CSVGTGKTEKPFF.